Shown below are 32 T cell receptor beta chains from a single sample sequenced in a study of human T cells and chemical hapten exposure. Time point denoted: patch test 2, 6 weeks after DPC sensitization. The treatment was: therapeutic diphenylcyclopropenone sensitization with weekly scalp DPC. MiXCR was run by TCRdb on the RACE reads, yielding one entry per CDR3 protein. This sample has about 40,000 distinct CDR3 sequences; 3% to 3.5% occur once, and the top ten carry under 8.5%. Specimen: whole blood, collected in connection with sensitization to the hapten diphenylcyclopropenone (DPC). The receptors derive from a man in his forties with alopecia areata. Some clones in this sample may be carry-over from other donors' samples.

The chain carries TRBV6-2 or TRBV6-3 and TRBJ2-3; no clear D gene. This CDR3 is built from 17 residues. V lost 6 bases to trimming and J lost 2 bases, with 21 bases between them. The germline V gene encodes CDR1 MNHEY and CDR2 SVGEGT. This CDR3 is CASSPQRRTRATDTQYF. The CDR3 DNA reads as TGTGCCAGCAGCCCCCAGAGGCGGACCCGTGCCACAGATACGCAGTATTTT.

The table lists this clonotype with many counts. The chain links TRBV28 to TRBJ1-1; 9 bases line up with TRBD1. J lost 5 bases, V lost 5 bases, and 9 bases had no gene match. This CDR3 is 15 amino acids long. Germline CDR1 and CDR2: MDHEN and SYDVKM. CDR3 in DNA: TGTGCCAGCAGTCGAAATACAGGGGGCCGGACTGAAGCTTTCTTT. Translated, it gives CASSRNTGGRTEAFF.

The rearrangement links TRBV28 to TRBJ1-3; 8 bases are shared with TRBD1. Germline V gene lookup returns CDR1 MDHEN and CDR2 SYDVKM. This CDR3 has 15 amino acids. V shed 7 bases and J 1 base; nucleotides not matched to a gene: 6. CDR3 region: CASTRGRRSGNTIYF. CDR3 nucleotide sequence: TGTGCCAGCACCAGGGGGCGGAGATCTGGAAACACCATATATTTT.

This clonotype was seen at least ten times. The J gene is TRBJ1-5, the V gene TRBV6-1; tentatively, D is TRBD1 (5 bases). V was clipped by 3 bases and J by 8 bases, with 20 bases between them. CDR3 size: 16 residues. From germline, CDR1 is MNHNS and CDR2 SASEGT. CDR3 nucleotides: TGTGCCAGCAGTGAGATGGCGGGAGACAGAGGGGAGCCCCAGCATTTT. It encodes CASSEMAGDRGEPQHF.

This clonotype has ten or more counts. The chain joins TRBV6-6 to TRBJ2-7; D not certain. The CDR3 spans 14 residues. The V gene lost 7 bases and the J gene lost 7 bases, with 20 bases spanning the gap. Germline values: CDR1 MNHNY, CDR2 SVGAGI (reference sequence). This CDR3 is CASIGRRPVGEQYF. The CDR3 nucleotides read TGTGCCAGCATTGGCAGGCGCCCGGTGGGGGAGCAGTACTTC.

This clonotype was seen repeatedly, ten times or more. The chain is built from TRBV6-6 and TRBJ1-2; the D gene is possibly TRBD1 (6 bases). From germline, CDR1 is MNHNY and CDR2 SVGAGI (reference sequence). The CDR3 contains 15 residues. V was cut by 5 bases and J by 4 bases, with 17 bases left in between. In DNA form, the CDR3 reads TGTGCCAGCAGTAAGGGGGACCCCTCGCCCTATGGCTACACCTTC. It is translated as CASSKGDPSPYGYTF.

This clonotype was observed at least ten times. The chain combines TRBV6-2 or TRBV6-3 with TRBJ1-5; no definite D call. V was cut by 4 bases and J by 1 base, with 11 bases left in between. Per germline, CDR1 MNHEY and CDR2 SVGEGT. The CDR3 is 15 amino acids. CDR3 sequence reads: CASSFMRESNQPQHF. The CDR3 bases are TGTGCCAGCAGTTTTATGCGGGAGAGCAATCAGCCCCAGCATTTT.

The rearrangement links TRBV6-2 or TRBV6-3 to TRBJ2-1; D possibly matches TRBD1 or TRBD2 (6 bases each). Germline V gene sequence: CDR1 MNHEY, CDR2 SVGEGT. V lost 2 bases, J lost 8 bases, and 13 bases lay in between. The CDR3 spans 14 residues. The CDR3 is CASSYAGGSHEQFF. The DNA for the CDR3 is TGTGCCAGCAGTTACGCCGGGGGCAGCCATGAGCAGTTCTTC.

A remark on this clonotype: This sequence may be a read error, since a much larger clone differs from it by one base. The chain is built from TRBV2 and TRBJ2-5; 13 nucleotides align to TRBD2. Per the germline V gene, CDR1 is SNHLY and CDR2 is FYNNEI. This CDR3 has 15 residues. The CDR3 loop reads CASSQTSGGQETLYF. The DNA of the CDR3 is TGTGCCAGCAGTCAGACTAGCGGGGGGCAAGAGACCCTGTACTTC.

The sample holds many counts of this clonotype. The CDR3 spells CASSLVGKGGTDTQYF. The CDR3 DNA is TGTGCCAGCAGCTTAGTGGGGAAGGGGGGGACAGATACGCAGTATTTT. J is TRBJ2-3 and V is TRBV11-2; TRBD2 might be the D (7 bases). This CDR3 contains 16 residues. Germline V gene sequence: CDR1 SGHAT, CDR2 FQNNGV. Trimming took off 1 base at V and 3 bases at J, with 14 bases between the two ends.

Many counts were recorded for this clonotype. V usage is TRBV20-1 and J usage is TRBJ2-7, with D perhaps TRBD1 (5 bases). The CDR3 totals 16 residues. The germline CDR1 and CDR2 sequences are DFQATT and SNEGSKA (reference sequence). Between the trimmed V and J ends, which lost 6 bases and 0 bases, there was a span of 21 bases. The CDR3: CSAGPLIGATSYEQYF. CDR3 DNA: TGCAGTGCCGGACCCCTTATTGGGGCCACCTCCTACGAGCAGTACTTC.

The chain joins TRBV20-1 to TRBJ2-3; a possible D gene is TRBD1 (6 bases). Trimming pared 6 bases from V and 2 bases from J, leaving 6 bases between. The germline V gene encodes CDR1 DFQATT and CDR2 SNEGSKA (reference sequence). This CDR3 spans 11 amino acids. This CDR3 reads CSAGATDTQYF. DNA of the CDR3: TGCAGTGCGGGGGCCACAGATACGCAGTATTTT.

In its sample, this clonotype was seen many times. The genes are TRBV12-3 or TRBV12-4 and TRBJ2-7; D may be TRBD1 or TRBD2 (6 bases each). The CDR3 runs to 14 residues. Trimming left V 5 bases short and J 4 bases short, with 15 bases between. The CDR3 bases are TGTGCCAGCAGTCCCGGGGGACATGTATACGAGCAGTACTTC. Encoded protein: CASSPGGHVYEQYF.

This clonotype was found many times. CDR3 protein: CASSQTSGRFSGELFF. CDR3 coding DNA: TGCGCCAGCAGCCAGACTAGCGGGAGGTTTAGCGGGGAGCTGTTTTTT. The chain recombines TRBV4-1 with TRBJ2-2, with 13 bases aligning to TRBD2. Germline V gene sequence: CDR1 MGHRA, CDR2 YSYEKL. J lost 7 bases, V lost 3 bases, and 5 bases had no gene match. The CDR3 is 16 amino acids.

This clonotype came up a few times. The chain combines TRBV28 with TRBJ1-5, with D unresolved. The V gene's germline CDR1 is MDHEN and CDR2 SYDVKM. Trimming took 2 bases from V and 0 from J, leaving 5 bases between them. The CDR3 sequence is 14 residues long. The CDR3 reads CASSLPNSNQPQHF. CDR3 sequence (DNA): TGTGCCAGCAGTTTACCAAATAGCAATCAGCCCCAGCATTTT. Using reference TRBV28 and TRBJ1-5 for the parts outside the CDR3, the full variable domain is DVKVTQSSRYLVKRTGEKVFLECVQDMDHENMFWYRQDPGLGLRLIYFSYDVKMKEKGDIPEGYSVSREKKERFSLILESASTNQTSMYLCASSLPNSNQPQHFGDGTRLSIL.

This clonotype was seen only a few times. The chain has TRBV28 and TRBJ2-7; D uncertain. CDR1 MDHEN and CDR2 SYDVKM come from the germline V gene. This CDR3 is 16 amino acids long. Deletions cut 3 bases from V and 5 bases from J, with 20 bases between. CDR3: CASSFPRSTQPNEQYF. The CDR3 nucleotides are TGTGCCAGCAGTTTCCCTCGGAGCACTCAACCCAACGAGCAGTACTTC.

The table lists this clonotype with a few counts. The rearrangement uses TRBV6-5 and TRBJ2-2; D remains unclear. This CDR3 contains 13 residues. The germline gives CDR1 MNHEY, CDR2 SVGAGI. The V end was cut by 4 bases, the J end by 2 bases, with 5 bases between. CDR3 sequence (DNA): TGTGCCAGCAGTTCAACAAACACCGGGGAGCTGTTTTTT. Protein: CASSSTNTGELFF.

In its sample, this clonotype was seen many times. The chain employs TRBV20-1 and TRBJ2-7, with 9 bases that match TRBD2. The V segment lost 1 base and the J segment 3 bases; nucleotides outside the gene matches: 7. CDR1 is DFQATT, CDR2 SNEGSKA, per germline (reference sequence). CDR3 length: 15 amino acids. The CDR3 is CSARGPGLAHYEQYF. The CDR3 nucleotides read TGCAGTGCTAGAGGCCCGGGACTAGCCCACTACGAGCAGTACTTC.

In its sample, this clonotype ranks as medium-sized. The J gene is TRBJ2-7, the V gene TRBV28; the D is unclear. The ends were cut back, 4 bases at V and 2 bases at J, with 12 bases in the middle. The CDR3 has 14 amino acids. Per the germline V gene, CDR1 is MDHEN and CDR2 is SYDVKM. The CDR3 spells CASSSRLGTYEQYF. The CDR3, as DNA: TGTGCCAGCAGTTCCCGATTGGGTACCTACGAGCAGTACTTC.

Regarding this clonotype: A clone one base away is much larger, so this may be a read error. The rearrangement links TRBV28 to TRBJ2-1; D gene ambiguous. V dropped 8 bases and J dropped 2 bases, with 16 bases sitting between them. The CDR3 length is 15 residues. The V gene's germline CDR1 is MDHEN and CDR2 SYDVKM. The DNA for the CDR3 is TGTGCCAGCGGGTCTGCGGAAGGTCCCTACAATGAGCAGTTCTTC. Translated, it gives CASGSAEGPYNEQFF. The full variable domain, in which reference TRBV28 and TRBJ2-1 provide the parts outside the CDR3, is DVKVTQSSRYLVKRTGEKVFLECVQDMDHENMFWYRQDPGLGLRLIYFSYDVKMKEKGDIPEGYSVSREKKERFSLILESASTNQTSMYLCASGSAEGPYNEQFFGPGTRLTVL.

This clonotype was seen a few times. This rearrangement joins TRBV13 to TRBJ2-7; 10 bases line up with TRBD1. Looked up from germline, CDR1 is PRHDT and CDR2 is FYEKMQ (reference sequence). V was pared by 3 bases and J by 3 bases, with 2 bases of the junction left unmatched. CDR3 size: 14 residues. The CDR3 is CASSFRTGGYEQYF. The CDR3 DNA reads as TGTGCCAGCAGCTTCAGGACAGGGGGCTACGAGCAGTACTTC.

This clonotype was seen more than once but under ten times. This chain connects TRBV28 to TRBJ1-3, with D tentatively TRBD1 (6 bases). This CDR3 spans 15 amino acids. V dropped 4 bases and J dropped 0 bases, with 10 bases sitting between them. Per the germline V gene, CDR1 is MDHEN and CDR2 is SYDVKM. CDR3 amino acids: CASSSDRYSGNTIYF. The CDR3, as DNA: TGTGCCAGCAGTTCCGACAGGTACTCTGGAAACACCATATATTTT.

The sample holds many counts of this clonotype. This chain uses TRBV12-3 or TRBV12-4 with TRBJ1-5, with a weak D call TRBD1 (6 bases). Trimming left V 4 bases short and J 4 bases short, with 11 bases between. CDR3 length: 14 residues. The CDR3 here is CASSSDSINQPQHF. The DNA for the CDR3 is TGTGCCAGCAGTTCGGACAGTATTAATCAGCCCCAGCATTTT.

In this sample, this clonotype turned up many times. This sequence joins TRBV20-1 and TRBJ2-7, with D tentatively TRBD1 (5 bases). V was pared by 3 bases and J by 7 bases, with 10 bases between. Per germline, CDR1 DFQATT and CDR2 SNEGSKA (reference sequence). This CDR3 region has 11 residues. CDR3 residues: CSASVPGEQYF. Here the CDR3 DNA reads TGCAGTGCTAGTGTTCCAGGGGAGCAGTACTTC.

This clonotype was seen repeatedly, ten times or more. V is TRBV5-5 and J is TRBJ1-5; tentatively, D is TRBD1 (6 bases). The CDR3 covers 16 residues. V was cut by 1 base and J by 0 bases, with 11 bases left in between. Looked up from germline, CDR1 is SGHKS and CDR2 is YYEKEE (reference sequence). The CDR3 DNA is TGTGCCAGCAGCTTGACGGGGGGCGATAGCAATCAGCCCCAGCATTTT. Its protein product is CASSLTGGDSNQPQHF.

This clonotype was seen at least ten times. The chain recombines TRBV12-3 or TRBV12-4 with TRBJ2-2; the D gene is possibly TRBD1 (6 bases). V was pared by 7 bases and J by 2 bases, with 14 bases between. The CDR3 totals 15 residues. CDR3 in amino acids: CASKSPDSNTGELFF. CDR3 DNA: TGTGCCAGCAAGTCCCCGGACAGTAACACCGGGGAGCTGTTTTTT.

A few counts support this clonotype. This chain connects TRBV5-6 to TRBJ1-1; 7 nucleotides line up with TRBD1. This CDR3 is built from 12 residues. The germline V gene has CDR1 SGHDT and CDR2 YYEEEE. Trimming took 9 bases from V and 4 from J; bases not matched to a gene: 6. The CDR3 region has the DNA TGTGCCAAACAGGGGAACCGCACTGAAGCTTTCTTT. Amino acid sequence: CAKQGNRTEAFF.

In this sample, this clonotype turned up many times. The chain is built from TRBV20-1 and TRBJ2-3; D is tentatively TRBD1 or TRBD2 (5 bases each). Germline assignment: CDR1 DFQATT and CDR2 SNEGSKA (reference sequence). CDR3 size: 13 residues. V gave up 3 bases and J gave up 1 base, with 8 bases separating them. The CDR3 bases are TGCAGTGCTAGGGGGACGGGCACAGATACGCAGTATTTT. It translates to CSARGTGTDTQYF.

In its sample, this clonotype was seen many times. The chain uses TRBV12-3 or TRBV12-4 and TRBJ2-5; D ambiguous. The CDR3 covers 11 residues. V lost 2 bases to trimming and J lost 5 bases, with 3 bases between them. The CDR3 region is CASSLSETQYF. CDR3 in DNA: TGTGCCAGCAGTTTAAGTGAGACCCAGTACTTC.

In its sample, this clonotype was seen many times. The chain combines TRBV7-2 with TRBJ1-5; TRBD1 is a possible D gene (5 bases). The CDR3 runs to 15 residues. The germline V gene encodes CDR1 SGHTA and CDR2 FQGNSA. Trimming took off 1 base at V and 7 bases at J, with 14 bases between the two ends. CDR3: CASSLDVGRRQPQHF. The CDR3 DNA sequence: TGTGCCAGCAGCTTAGATGTGGGGCGGCGGCAGCCCCAGCATTTT.

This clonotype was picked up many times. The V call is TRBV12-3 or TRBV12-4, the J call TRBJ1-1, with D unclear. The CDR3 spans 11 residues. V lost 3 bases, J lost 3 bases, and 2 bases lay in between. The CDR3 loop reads CASSFDTEAFF. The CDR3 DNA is TGTGCCAGCAGTTTCGACACTGAAGCTTTCTTT.

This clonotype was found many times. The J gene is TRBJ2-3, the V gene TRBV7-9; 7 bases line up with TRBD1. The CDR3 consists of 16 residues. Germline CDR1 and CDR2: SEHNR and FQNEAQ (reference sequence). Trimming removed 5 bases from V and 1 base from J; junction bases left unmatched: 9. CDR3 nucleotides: TGTGCCAGCAGCCCGTCAGGGGGTCGGGGCACAGATACGCAGTATTTT. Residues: CASSPSGGRGTDTQYF.